This is a list of T cell receptor beta chains from one sample in a study of response to subunit inactivated influenza vaccine. TCRdb ran MiXCR on the RT-PCR reads and lists one entry per CDR3 protein. Among about 780,000 distinct CDR3 sequences listed, around 20% were seen once. This specimen was PBMCs from blood, taken roughly 5 days after vaccination. The source is a man in his fifties or sixties who received an inactivated influenza vaccine. Both conserved end residues are part of each CDR3. A D gene is named only where the DNA matches it firmly. Expanded clones get a size class; other rows say once, few or many, or leave the size out.

V gene: TRBV20-1
J gene: TRBJ2-7
D gene: TRBD2
clone size: .
CDR3 protein: CSAREAGAAYEQYF
CDR3 DNA: TGCAGTGCTAGAGAGGCGGGAGCGGCTTACGAGCAGTACTTC

V gene: TRBV20-1
J gene: TRBJ2-1
D gene: .
clone size: few
CDR3 protein: CSARAERGRGIYNEQFF
CDR3 DNA: TGCAGTGCTAGAGCAGAGAGGGGGAGGGGGATCTACAATGAGCAGTTCTTC

V gene: TRBV6-2/TRBV6-3
J gene: TRBJ2-1
D gene: TRBD2
clone size: many
CDR3 protein: CASSYSPKAGRSYNEQFF
CDR3 DNA: TGTGCCAGCAGTTACTCTCCTAAAGCGGGGCGATCCTACAATGAGCAGTTCTTC

V gene: TRBV20-1
J gene: TRBJ2-7
D gene: TRBD2
clone size: few
CDR3 protein: CSASYRGLAGEQYF
CDR3 DNA: TGCAGTGCTAGTTATAGGGGACTAGCGGGCGAGCAGTACTTC

V gene: TRBV15
J gene: TRBJ2-3
D gene: .
clone size: few
CDR3 protein: CATSRKQGGTDTQYF
CDR3 DNA: TGTGCCACCAGCAGGAAACAGGGTGGCACAGATACGCAGTATTTT

V gene: TRBV20-1
J gene: TRBJ2-7
D gene: TRBD1
clone size: .
CDR3 protein: CSARGSGGLYEQYF
CDR3 DNA: TGCAGTGCTAGAGGGTCAGGGGGTCTATACGAGCAGTACTTC

V gene: TRBV20-1
J gene: TRBJ2-1
D gene: .
clone size: .
CDR3 protein: CSPDSPYNEQFF
CDR3 DNA: TGCAGTCCAGACAGCCCTTACAATGAGCAGTTCTTC

V gene: TRBV28
J gene: TRBJ2-7
D gene: TRBD2
clone size: once
CDR3 protein: CASTTRLAGSEQYF
CDR3 DNA: TGTGCCAGCACCACAAGGCTAGCGGGATCCGAGCAGTACTTC

V gene: TRBV7-8
J gene: TRBJ1-6
D gene: .
clone size: few
CDR3 protein: CASSFSGKGSPLHF
CDR3 DNA: TGTGCCAGCAGCTTTTCCGGCAAAGGTTCACCCCTCCACTTT

V gene: TRBV29-1
J gene: TRBJ1-5
D gene: .
clone size: many
CDR3 protein: CSVVGMGSNQPQHF
CDR3 DNA: TGCAGCGTTGTTGGCATGGGTAGCAATCAGCCCCAGCATTTT

V gene: TRBV18
J gene: TRBJ2-7
D gene: TRBD2
clone size: few
CDR3 protein: CASSPGTSGAQSYEQYF
CDR3 DNA: TGTGCCAGCTCACCAGGGACTAGCGGGGCCCAATCCTACGAGCAGTACTTC

V gene: TRBV18
J gene: TRBJ2-3
D gene: .
clone size: few
CDR3 protein: CASSPLTTGTDTQYF
CDR3 DNA: TGTGCCAGCTCACCACTGACCACCGGCACAGATACGCAGTATTTT

V gene: TRBV20-1
J gene: TRBJ2-1
D gene: .
clone size: few
CDR3 protein: CSASDVDPRDQFF
CDR3 DNA: TGCAGTGCTAGTGACGTTGACCCCCGGGACCAGTTCTTC

V gene: TRBV7-9
J gene: TRBJ1-4
D gene: .
clone size: many
CDR3 protein: CASSLQDLVF
CDR3 DNA: TGTGCCAGCAGCCTACAGGACTTGGTTTTT

V gene: TRBV7-2
J gene: TRBJ2-2
D gene: .
clone size: .
CDR3 protein: CASVLPRAGELFF
CDR3 DNA: TGTGCCAGCGTCCTTCCGAGGGCCGGGGAGCTGTTTTTT

V gene: TRBV5-1
J gene: TRBJ2-2
D gene: .
clone size: .
CDR3 protein: CASSYIARNTGELFF
CDR3 DNA: TGCGCCAGCAGCTATATAGCCAGAAACACCGGGGAGCTGTTTTTT

V gene: TRBV27
J gene: TRBJ1-1
D gene: .
clone size: .
CDR3 protein: CASSSRTEAFF
CDR3 DNA: TGTGCCAGCAGTTCACGGACTGAAGCTTTCTTT

V gene: TRBV20-1
J gene: TRBJ2-3
D gene: .
clone size: few
CDR3 protein: CSASYGADTQYF
CDR3 DNA: TGCAGTGCTAGTTATGGGGCGGATACGCAGTATTTT

V gene: TRBV12-3/TRBV12-4
J gene: TRBJ2-7
D gene: TRBD1
clone size: .
CDR3 protein: CASSAPGQGLHEQYF
CDR3 DNA: TGTGCCAGCAGTGCGCCGGGACAGGGGCTACACGAGCAGTACTTC

V gene: TRBV6-1
J gene: TRBJ1-1
D gene: TRBD1
clone size: .
CDR3 protein: CASSPSGALGQAFF
CDR3 DNA: TGTGCCAGCAGCCCCTCCGGGGCTTTGGGACAGGCTTTCTTT

V gene: TRBV12-2
J gene: TRBJ2-5
D gene: .
clone size: .
CDR3 protein: CASRLSLAETGKETQYF
CDR3 DNA: TGTGCAAGTCGCTTATCTTTGGCAGAAACAGGGAAAGAGACCCAGTACTTC

V gene: TRBV4-1
J gene: TRBJ2-5
D gene: .
clone size: few
CDR3 protein: CASSRVGETQYF
CDR3 DNA: TGCGCCAGCAGCCGAGTGGGGGAGACCCAGTACTTC

V gene: TRBV6-5
J gene: TRBJ2-7
D gene: .
clone size: .
CDR3 protein: CASSYPTGEQYF
CDR3 DNA: TGTGCCAGCAGTTACCCTACCGGGGAGCAGTACTTC

V gene: TRBV7-9
J gene: TRBJ2-5
D gene: .
clone size: .
CDR3 protein: CASSPYPQGLETQYF
CDR3 DNA: TGTGCCAGCAGCCCCTACCCGCAGGGATTGGAGACCCAGTACTTC

V gene: TRBV4-2
J gene: TRBJ2-2
D gene: .
clone size: few
CDR3 protein: CASSQEGGPGELFF
CDR3 DNA: TGTGCCAGCAGCCAAGAGGGCGGCCCCGGGGAGCTGTTTTTT

V gene: TRBV7-9
J gene: TRBJ2-2
D gene: .
clone size: .
CDR3 protein: CASSFQETGELFF
CDR3 DNA: TGTGCCAGCAGCTTCCAGGAAACCGGGGAGCTGTTTTTT

V gene: TRBV20-1
J gene: TRBJ2-1
D gene: TRBD2
clone size: .
CDR3 protein: CSARSGTSRNEQFF
CDR3 DNA: TGCAGTGCTCGCTCCGGGACTAGCAGAAATGAGCAGTTCTTC

V gene: TRBV5-1
J gene: TRBJ2-1
D gene: .
clone size: .
CDR3 protein: CASSLATGFEQFF
CDR3 DNA: TGCGCCAGCAGCTTGGCAACAGGGTTTGAGCAGTTCTTC

V gene: TRBV6-2/TRBV6-3
J gene: TRBJ2-3
D gene: .
clone size: .
CDR3 protein: CASSPAHITDTQYF
CDR3 DNA: TGTGCCAGCAGTCCAGCGCATATCACAGATACGCAGTATTTT

V gene: TRBV20-1
J gene: TRBJ1-1
D gene: .
clone size: many
CDR3 protein: CSARGQIDAEAFF
CDR3 DNA: TGCAGTGCTAGAGGACAGATTGATGCTGAAGCTTTCTTT

V gene: TRBV20-1
J gene: TRBJ2-5
D gene: .
clone size: few
CDR3 protein: CSARDSESVQETQYF
CDR3 DNA: TGCAGTGCTAGAGATAGCGAAAGCGTCCAAGAGACCCAGTACTTC

V gene: TRBV5-8
J gene: TRBJ1-6
D gene: .
clone size: few
CDR3 protein: CASSFTSQGYSPLHF
CDR3 DNA: TGTGCCAGCAGCTTTACGTCCCAGGGCTACTCACCCCTCCACTTT

V gene: TRBV5-1
J gene: TRBJ1-1
D gene: .
clone size: .
CDR3 protein: CASSLSSQTEAFF
CDR3 DNA: TGCGCCAGCAGCTTGTCGAGTCAGACTGAAGCTTTCTTT

V gene: TRBV6-1
J gene: TRBJ2-1
D gene: TRBD1
clone size: .
CDR3 protein: CASSRGRGPGRSYNEQFF
CDR3 DNA: TGTGCCAGCAGTAGGGGGCGCGGACCAGGGAGATCCTACAATGAGCAGTTCTTC

V gene: TRBV6-2/TRBV6-3
J gene: TRBJ2-1
D gene: .
clone size: many
CDR3 protein: CASSYHTVRPYNEQFF
CDR3 DNA: TGTGCCAGCAGTTACCATACGGTGCGGCCTTACAATGAGCAGTTCTTC

V gene: TRBV5-1
J gene: TRBJ2-5
D gene: TRBD2
clone size: many
CDR3 protein: CASSFTASGEFQETQYF
CDR3 DNA: TGCGCCAGCAGCTTTACGGCTAGCGGGGAATTCCAAGAGACCCAGTACTTC

V gene: TRBV20-1
J gene: TRBJ2-2
D gene: .
clone size: .
CDR3 protein: CSPYREDTGELFF
CDR3 DNA: TGCAGTCCCTACAGGGAGGATACCGGGGAGCTGTTTTTT

V gene: TRBV12-3/TRBV12-4
J gene: TRBJ2-3
D gene: TRBD1
clone size: .
CDR3 protein: CASNGQGGGTDTQYF
CDR3 DNA: TGTGCCAGCAATGGACAGGGAGGAGGCACAGATACGCAGTATTTT

V gene: TRBV10-3
J gene: TRBJ2-2
D gene: .
clone size: .
CDR3 protein: CAISDSTGRGGELFF
CDR3 DNA: TGTGCCATCAGTGATAGTACAGGGAGGGGCGGGGAGCTGTTTTTT

V gene: TRBV4-1
J gene: TRBJ1-5
D gene: .
clone size: few
CDR3 protein: CASSQERGNQPQHF
CDR3 DNA: TGCGCCAGCAGCCAAGAACGGGGAAATCAGCCCCAGCATTTT

V gene: TRBV20-1
J gene: TRBJ2-7
D gene: .
clone size: .
CDR3 protein: CSASVGPYEQYF
CDR3 DNA: TGCAGTGCTAGCGTGGGACCCTACGAGCAGTACTTC

V gene: TRBV12-3/TRBV12-4
J gene: TRBJ2-5
D gene: .
clone size: .
CDR3 protein: CASSTNRAETQYF
CDR3 DNA: TGTGCCAGCAGTACAAACAGGGCGGAGACCCAGTACTTC

V gene: TRBV9
J gene: TRBJ1-5
D gene: .
clone size: .
CDR3 protein: CASSVDGAGQPQHF
CDR3 DNA: TGTGCCAGCAGCGTAGACGGGGCCGGTCAGCCCCAGCATTTT

V gene: TRBV10-3
J gene: TRBJ2-5
D gene: TRBD2
clone size: .
CDR3 protein: CAISERGGIETQYF
CDR3 DNA: TGTGCCATCAGTGAGCGGGGGGGCATAGAGACCCAGTACTTC

V gene: TRBV30
J gene: TRBJ2-6
D gene: .
clone size: many
CDR3 protein: CAWSKSKGYSGANVLTF
CDR3 DNA: TGTGCCTGGAGCAAAAGTAAGGGCTATTCTGGGGCCAACGTCCTGACTTTC

V gene: TRBV18
J gene: TRBJ1-1
D gene: TRBD1
clone size: .
CDR3 protein: CASSPGMTGVGSTEAFF
CDR3 DNA: TGTGCCAGCTCACCTGGGATGACAGGGGTCGGGAGCACTGAAGCTTTCTTT

V gene: TRBV29-1
J gene: TRBJ2-7
D gene: .
clone size: many
CDR3 protein: CSVERSGEQYF
CDR3 DNA: TGCAGCGTTGAACGGAGTGGGGAGCAGTACTTC

V gene: TRBV11-3
J gene: TRBJ2-1
D gene: .
clone size: .
CDR3 protein: CASSLDGTRYYNEQFF
CDR3 DNA: TGTGCCAGCAGCTTAGACGGGACAAGATATTACAATGAGCAGTTCTTC

V gene: TRBV7-2
J gene: TRBJ2-7
D gene: .
clone size: .
CDR3 protein: CASSLLGGYGEQYF
CDR3 DNA: TGTGCCAGCAGCCTACTAGGAGGGTACGGCGAGCAGTACTTC